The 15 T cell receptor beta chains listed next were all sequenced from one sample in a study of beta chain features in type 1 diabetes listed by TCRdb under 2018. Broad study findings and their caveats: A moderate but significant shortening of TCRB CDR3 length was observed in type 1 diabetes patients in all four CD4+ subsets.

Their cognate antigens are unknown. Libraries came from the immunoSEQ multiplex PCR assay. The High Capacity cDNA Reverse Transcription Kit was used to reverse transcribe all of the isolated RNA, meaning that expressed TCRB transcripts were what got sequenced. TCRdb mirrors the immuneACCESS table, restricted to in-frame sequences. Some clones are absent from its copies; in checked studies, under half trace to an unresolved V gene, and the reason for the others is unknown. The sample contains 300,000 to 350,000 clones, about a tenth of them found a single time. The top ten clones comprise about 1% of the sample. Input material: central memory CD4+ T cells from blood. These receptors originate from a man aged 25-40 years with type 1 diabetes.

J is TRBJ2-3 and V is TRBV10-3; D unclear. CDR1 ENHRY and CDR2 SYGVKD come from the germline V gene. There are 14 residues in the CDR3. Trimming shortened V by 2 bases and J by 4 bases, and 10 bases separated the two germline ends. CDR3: CAISEGSRPDTQYF. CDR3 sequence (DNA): TGTGCCATCAGTGAGGGTAGCAGACCAGATACGCAGTATTTT.

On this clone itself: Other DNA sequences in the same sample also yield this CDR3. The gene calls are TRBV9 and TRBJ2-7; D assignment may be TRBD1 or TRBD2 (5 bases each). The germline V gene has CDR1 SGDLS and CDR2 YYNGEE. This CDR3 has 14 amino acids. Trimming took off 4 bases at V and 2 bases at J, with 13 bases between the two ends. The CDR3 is CASSNRDGAYEQYF. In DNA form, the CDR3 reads TGTGCCAGCAGCAACCGGGACGGAGCCTACGAGCAGTACTTC.

CDR3 bases: TGCGCCAGCAGCGTAGCGCCCTCTGGGGCCAACGTCCTGACTTTC. Translated: CASSVAPSGANVLTF. The chain is built from TRBV5-1 and TRBJ2-6; possibly TRBD2 for D (5 bases). The V and J ends lost 4 bases and 0 bases respectively, with 8 bases between them. Germline V gene lookup returns CDR1 SGHRS and CDR2 YFSETQ. The CDR3 runs 15 residues.

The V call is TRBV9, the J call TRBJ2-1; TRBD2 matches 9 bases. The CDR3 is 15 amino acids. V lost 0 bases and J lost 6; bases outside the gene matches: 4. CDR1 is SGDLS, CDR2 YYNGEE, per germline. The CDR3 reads CASSVDPSGVNEQFF. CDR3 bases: TGTGCCAGCAGCGTAGACCCTAGCGGGGTCAATGAGCAGTTCTTC.

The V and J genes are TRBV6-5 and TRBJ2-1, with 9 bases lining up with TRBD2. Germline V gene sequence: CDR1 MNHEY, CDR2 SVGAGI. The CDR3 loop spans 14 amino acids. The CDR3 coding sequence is TGTGTAAAAATGAGGCTAGCGGGAAACAATGAGCAGTTCTTC. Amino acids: CVKMRLAGNNEQFF.

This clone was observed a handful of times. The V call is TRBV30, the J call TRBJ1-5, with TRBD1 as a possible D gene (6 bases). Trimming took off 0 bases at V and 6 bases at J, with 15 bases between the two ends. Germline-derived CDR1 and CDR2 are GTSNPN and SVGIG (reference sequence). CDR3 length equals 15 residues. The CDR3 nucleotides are TGTGCCTGGAGTGTGAAACAGGGTTTTGTTCAGCCCCAGCATTTT. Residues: CAWSVKQGFVQPQHF.

The CDR3 coding sequence is TGTGCCAGCAGCTTAAGGCAGGGAGAGAACGGCTACACCTTC. It translates to CASSLRQGENGYTF. The J gene is TRBJ1-2, the V gene TRBV7-9; D is possibly TRBD1 (5 bases). The CDR3 is made up of 14 amino acids. The V gene lost 2 bases and the J gene lost 8 bases, with 15 bases spanning the gap. The V gene's germline CDR1 is SEHNR and CDR2 FQNEAQ (reference sequence).

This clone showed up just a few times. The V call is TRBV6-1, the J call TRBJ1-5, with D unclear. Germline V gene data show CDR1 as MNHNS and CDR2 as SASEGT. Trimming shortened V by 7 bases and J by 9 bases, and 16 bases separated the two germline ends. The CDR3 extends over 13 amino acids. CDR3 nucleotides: TGTGCCAGCATTGCAGCCCAAGGAGGGCCCCAGCATTTT. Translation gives CASIAAQGGPQHF.

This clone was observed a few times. Here the CDR3 reads CASSAGQGVDEQFF. For the CDR3, the DNA is TGTGCCAGCAGCGCGGGACAGGGTGTGGATGAGCAGTTCTTC. The chain links TRBV9 to TRBJ2-1, with 9 bases fitting TRBD1. Unmatched junction bases numbered 6, after V lost 3 bases and J lost 8 bases. The germline V gene has CDR1 SGDLS and CDR2 YYNGEE. The CDR3 extends over 14 amino acids. Full variable domain (remainder filled in from reference TRBV9 and TRBJ2-1): DSGVTQTPKHLITATGQRVTLRCSPRSGDLSVYWYQQSLDQGLQFLIQYYNGEERAKGNILERFSAQQFPDLHSELNLSSLELGDSALYFCASSAGQGVDEQFFGPGTRLTVL.

CDR3 loop: CASSQDPGPSYEQYF. CDR3 sequence (DNA): TGCGCCAGCAGCCAAGATCCGGGCCCGTCCTACGAGCAGTACTTC. The chain couples TRBV4-3 to TRBJ2-7; D is ambiguous. The germline V gene encodes CDR1 LGHNA and CDR2 YSLEER. V dropped 0 bases and J dropped 1 base, with 10 bases sitting between them. The CDR3 has 15 residues.

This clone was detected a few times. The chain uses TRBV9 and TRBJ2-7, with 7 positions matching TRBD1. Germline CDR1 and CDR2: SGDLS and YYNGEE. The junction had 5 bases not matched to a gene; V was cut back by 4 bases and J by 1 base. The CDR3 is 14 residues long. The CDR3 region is CASSQGTESYEQYF. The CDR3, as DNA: TGTGCCAGCAGCCAAGGGACAGAGTCCTACGAGCAGTACTTC.

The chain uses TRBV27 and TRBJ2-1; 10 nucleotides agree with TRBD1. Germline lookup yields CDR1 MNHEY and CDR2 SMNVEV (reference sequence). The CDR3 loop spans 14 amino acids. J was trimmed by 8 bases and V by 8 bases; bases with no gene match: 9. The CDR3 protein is CASYGQGGDHEQFF. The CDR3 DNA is TGTGCCAGCTACGGACAGGGGGGTGATCATGAGCAGTTCTTC.

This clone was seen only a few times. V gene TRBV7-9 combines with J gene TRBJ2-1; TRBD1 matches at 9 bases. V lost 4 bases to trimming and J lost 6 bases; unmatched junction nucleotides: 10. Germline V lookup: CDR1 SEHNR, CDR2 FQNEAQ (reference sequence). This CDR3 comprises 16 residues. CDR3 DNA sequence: TGTGCCAGCAGCTGGCCTTTGCGGACAGGGGCCAATGAGCAGTTCTTC. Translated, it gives CASSWPLRTGANEQFF.

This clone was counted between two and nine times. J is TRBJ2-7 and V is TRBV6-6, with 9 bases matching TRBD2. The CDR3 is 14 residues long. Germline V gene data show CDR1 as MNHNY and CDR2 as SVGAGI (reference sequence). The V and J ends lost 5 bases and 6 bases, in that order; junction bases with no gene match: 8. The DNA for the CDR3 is TGTGCCAGCAGTCCGGGACTAGCAGGATCCGAGCAGTACTTC. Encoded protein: CASSPGLAGSEQYF.

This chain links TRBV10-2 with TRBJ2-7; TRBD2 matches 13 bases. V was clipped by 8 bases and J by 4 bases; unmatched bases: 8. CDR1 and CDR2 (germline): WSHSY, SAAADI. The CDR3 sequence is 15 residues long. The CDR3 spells CASAELAGGSYEQYF. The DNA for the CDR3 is TGCGCCAGCGCGGAACTAGCGGGGGGGAGTTACGAGCAGTACTTC.